This TCR beta chain appears in the sequencing data of a study of blood T cell repertoires in COVID-19. Study details: From T cells, B-cell-depleted T cells, or PBMCs came the material, which was cDNA or gDNA.

TCRdb's table, derived via immunoSEQ multiplex PCR, lists solely in-frame clones and lacks some. The sample gives 350,000 or so clones, 92% of which show up once; approximately 17% is in the top ten. The study drew participants aged about 18 to 95 years from roughly 25 US areas. Germline V gives CDR1 SGHNT, CDR2 YYREEE (reference sequence). Between the trimmed V and J ends, which lost 3 bases and 5 bases, there was a span of 14 bases. The CDR3 runs 14 residues. Input material: PBMCs or T cells enriched from blood (not recorded which). The rearrangement joins TRBV5-4 to TRBJ1-2, with D tentatively TRBD1 (5 bases). This clonotype was obtained from a woman in her twenties or thirties who had recovered from COVID-19. The CDR3 DNA reads as TGTGCCAGCAGCTCAACGTCAGGGATTTATGGCTACACCTTC. Protein: CASSSTSGIYGYTF. The full variable domain, rest sourced from reference TRBV5-4 and TRBJ1-2, is ETGVTQSPTHLIKTRGQQVTLRCSSQSGHNTVSWYQQALGQGPQFIFQYYREEENGRGNFPPRFSGLQFPNYSSELNVNALELDDSALYLCASSSTSGIYGYTFGSGTRLTVV.